This TCR beta chain was identified in a study of graft-versus-host responses after intestinal transplantation. A note on this clone: Its specificity is unknown.

V lost 5 bases, J lost 2 bases, and 13 bases lay in between. Germline CDR1 is SNHLY and CDR2 is FYNNEI. The CDR3 covers 14 residues. General observations from the study: Individuals who had graft-donor T cell macrochimerism had allografts that showed high graft-versus-host to host-versus-graft clonal ratios. Ileal or blood samples showed some GvH clones first, and such clones were also found in recipient marrow.

Assay: immunoSEQ multiplex PCR; the TCRdb copy retains only in-frame clones and omits some. Among over 75,000 clones listed, about 89% were seen once. The sequence was obtained from a human donor who received an intestinal transplant. The specimen was unstimulated CD4+ T cells sorted from spleen or lymph node cells, collected before intestinal transplant. This sequence joins TRBV2 and TRBJ2-7; weak D call: TRBD2 (5 bases). As DNA, the CDR3 is TGTGCCAGCAGTCCTGAAGCGGAGGCCTACGAGCAGTACTTC. Translated, it gives CASSPEAEAYEQYF.